What follows describes a single TCR beta chain. Its antigen is not known. These data are taken from a study of T cell repertoires in cytomegalovirus infection. Overall study context: Indicated by public TCR beta signatures were CMV infection and matching HLA type.

One entry per CDR3 protein results from TCRdb running MiXCR on the reads. The sample carries tens of thousands of distinct CDR3 sequences, 20% to 25% recorded once. Trimming shortened V by 2 bases and J by 5 bases, and 10 bases separated the two germline ends. The CDR3 length is 13 residues. Germline CDR1 reads DFQATT; CDR2 reads SNEGSKA (reference sequence). The source material was CD8+ T cells from cultured PBMCs, sampled from culture after CMV antigen stimulation. This chain connects TRBV20-1 to TRBJ2-4, with D possibly TRBD1 on 5 matching bases. This receptor was identified in a human donor in good health (CMV status not recorded). Some clones in this sample may be carry-over from other donors' samples. CDR3 region: CSARTRGENIQYF. CDR3 bases: TGCAGTGCTAGAACAAGGGGTGAAAACATTCAGTACTTC.